One and the same sample provided the 18 T cell receptor beta chains below, sequenced in a study of cytomegalovirus exposure and HLA in healthy donors (dated by TCRdb to about 2017). Libraries were prepared through the immunoSEQ multiplex PCR assay. A mixture of 60 forward primers for TCR Vbeta segments and 13 reverse primers for TCR Jbeta segments was used in the multiplex PCR. Held by TCRdb, this immuneACCESS table contains in-frame sequences only and omits some clones. Under half of the omission traces to an unresolved V gene where checked; the cause of the rest is unknown. The sample table lists about 130,000 clones, 80% to 90% of them with a count of one. The ten largest clones add up to about 2.5% of the sample. The material sequenced was PBMCs. These receptors came from a man aged 45-60 years in good health and CMV-seronegative.

A note on this clone: Additional DNA sequences in this sample encode the identical CDR3. This sequence joins TRBV6-6 and TRBJ1-1, with D possibly matching TRBD1 (5 bases). CDR1 is MNHNY and CDR2 is SVGAGI in the germline V gene (reference sequence). The CDR3 is 14 amino acids. V was clipped by 6 bases and J by 1 base, with 12 bases between them. As DNA, the CDR3 is TGTGCCAGCAGCCCCGTGGGGGGGAACACTGAAGCTTTCTTT. Translated: CASSPVGGNTEAFF.

The sample holds a few counts of this clone. CDR3 in DNA: TGTGCCAGCAGCGGATCCGACAGGGTGGGTGGCTACACCTTC. It encodes CASSGSDRVGGYTF. The gene calls are TRBV9 and TRBJ1-2, with TRBD1 identical over 7 bases. V gave up 3 bases and J gave up 7 bases; unmatched junction bases: 9. The CDR3 extends over 14 amino acids. CDR1 and CDR2 from the germline V gene are SGDLS and YYNGEE.

This chain joins TRBV19 and TRBJ2-7; 8 positions agree with TRBD1. Germline V gene lookup returns CDR1 LNHDA and CDR2 SQIVND (reference sequence). V lost 2 bases, J lost 3 bases, and 3 bases stayed unmatched. The CDR3 has 14 amino acids. The CDR3 coding sequence is TGTGCCAGTAGTATACGACAGGGGAACTACGAGCAGTACTTC. Translated: CASSIRQGNYEQYF.

V is TRBV27 and J is TRBJ1-1; D might be TRBD1 (5 bases). CDR1 MNHEY and CDR2 SMNVEV come from the germline V gene (reference sequence). Trimming took off 6 bases at V and 8 bases at J, with 13 bases between the two ends. CDR3 size: 12 residues. CDR3 in DNA: TGTGCCAGCAGCCCCCATGGGGGGGAAGCTTTCTTT. This codes for CASSPHGGEAFF.

The sample holds a few counts of this clone. J is TRBJ1-1 and V is TRBV7-9; D may be TRBD1 (5 bases). This CDR3 spans 14 amino acids. V lost 1 base, J lost 0 bases, and 6 bases lay in between. Germline CDR1 is SEHNR and CDR2 is FQNEAQ (reference sequence). CDR3 loop: CASSLGQLNTEAFF. DNA for the CDR3: TGTGCCAGCAGCTTAGGACAGTTGAACACTGAAGCTTTCTTT.

As to this clone: This same CDR3 is encoded by further DNA sequences in the sample. The rearrangement joins TRBV7-9 to TRBJ1-2, with D uncertain. V was clipped by 1 base and J by 7 bases, with 7 bases between them. From germline, CDR1 is SEHNR and CDR2 FQNEAQ (reference sequence). The CDR3 sequence is 12 residues long. CDR3 in amino acids: CASSLGAGGYTF. The CDR3 nucleotides read TGTGCCAGCAGCTTAGGGGCGGGTGGCTACACCTTC.

J is TRBJ2-1 and V is TRBV11-2; 9 bases map to TRBD1. Germline lookup yields CDR1 SGHAT and CDR2 FQNNGV. The CDR3 extends over 17 amino acids. Trimming at V came to 2 bases and at J to 6 bases, leaving 11 bases not matched to a gene. CDR3 sequence (DNA): TGTGCCAGCAGCTTACAACCCGGGACAGGGCAGGTCAATGAGCAGTTCTTC. It is translated as CASSLQPGTGQVNEQFF.

This chain connects TRBV5-3 to TRBJ1-5; D is uncertain. TRBV5-3 is noted as an ORF with a role that remains uncertain. V lost 1 base to trimming and J lost 4 bases, with 12 bases between them. The CDR3 spans 15 residues. DNA of the CDR3: TGTGCCAGAAGCTTGATCCGGTTAGCAAATCAGCCCCAGCATTTT. It translates to CARSLIRLANQPQHF.

The chain joins TRBV2 to TRBJ1-5, with 8 nucleotides matching TRBD1. The germline CDR1 and CDR2 sequences are SNHLY and FYNNEI. J gave up 6 bases and V 6 bases, and 7 bases lay outside the gene matches. CDR3 length equals 14 residues. The CDR3 region is CASSPGRGPQPQHF. For the CDR3, the DNA is TGTGCCAGCAGCCCCGGCAGGGGGCCTCAGCCCCAGCATTTT.

V gene TRBV5-1 combines with J gene TRBJ2-7, with 7 bases matching TRBD1. CDR1 and CDR2 (germline): SGHRS, YFSETQ. The CDR3 loop spans 11 amino acids. Germline trimming cut 4 bases from V and 7 bases from J; bases unmatched to any gene: 2. CDR3 protein: CASSVQGEQYF. Here the CDR3 DNA reads TGCGCCAGCAGCGTACAGGGGGAGCAGTACTTC.

The V and J genes are TRBV10-3 and TRBJ2-1; 9 nucleotides agree with TRBD2. After removal of 4 bases from V and 5 bases from J, the junction contained 3 bases not matched to a gene. The CDR3 is 14 residues long. From germline, CDR1 is ENHRY and CDR2 SYGVKD. The CDR3 DNA follows: TGTGCCATCAGTGCGTTAGCGGGGGACAATGAGCAGTTCTTC. Its translation: CAISALAGDNEQFF.

This sequence joins TRBV4-1 and TRBJ2-3; D remains ambiguous. V was shortened by 1 base and J by 0 bases, with 11 bases between the two germline ends. CDR3 length: 16 amino acids. Germline V lookup: CDR1 MGHRA, CDR2 YSYEKL. CDR3: CASSQGYGLSTDTQYF. Written as DNA, the CDR3 is TGCGCCAGCAGCCAAGGTTATGGCCTCAGCACAGATACGCAGTATTTT.

V is TRBV6-6 and J is TRBJ1-4, with 7 bases matching TRBD1. CDR3 size: 15 residues. V lost 6 bases to trimming and J lost 7 bases; unmatched junction nucleotides: 11. Germline CDR1 reads MNHNY; CDR2 reads SVGAGI (reference sequence). In DNA form, the CDR3 reads TGTGCCAGCAGATCAACAGGGACAGTTCGTGAAAAACTGTTTTTT. Translation gives CASRSTGTVREKLFF.

The chain has TRBV10-3 and TRBJ2-7; perhaps TRBD1 as D (6 bases). Germline V gene data show CDR1 as ENHRY and CDR2 as SYGVKD. Trimming left V 6 bases short and J 4 bases short, with 10 bases between. This CDR3 contains 12 residues. CDR3 in amino acids: CAISLQGYEQYF. CDR3 nucleotide sequence: TGTGCCATCAGCCTCCAGGGGTACGAGCAGTACTTC.

J is TRBJ1-6 and V is TRBV2; a possible D gene is TRBD1 (5 bases). The ends were cut back, 6 bases at V and 5 bases at J, with 11 bases in the middle. CDR3 length: 14 amino acids. Germline CDR1 reads SNHLY; CDR2 reads FYNNEI. The CDR3 DNA is TGTGCCAGCAGCATGGGACTAAATAATTCACCCCTCCACTTT. This translates into CASSMGLNNSPLHF.

In this sample, this clone turned up once. The CDR3 is CASSSLSNSGNTIYF. CDR3 DNA: TGTGCCAGCAGCTCACTATCAAACTCTGGAAACACCATATATTTT. The rearrangement uses TRBV5-6 and TRBJ1-3, with D unclear. The CDR3 length is 15 residues. Looked up from germline, CDR1 is SGHDT and CDR2 is YYEEEE. Trimming left V 3 bases short and J 0 bases short, with 10 bases between.

In its sample, this clone was seen a few times. V is TRBV5-1 and J is TRBJ2-7; TRBD2 matches at 13 bases. The V and J ends lost 2 bases and 4 bases, in that order; junction bases with no gene match: 6. The germline V gene has CDR1 SGHRS and CDR2 YFSETQ. The CDR3 is made up of 16 amino acids. The CDR3 nucleotides read TGCGCCAGCAGCTTAGACGGGACTAGCGGGGAGTACGAGCAGTACTTC. Translating it yields CASSLDGTSGEYEQYF.

The chain carries TRBV7-3 and TRBJ2-3; 8 positions match TRBD2. The CDR3 covers 18 residues. Losses at the gene ends were 5 bases for V and 3 bases for J; bases not matched to a gene: 16. Germline V CDR1 and CDR2: SGHTA, FQGTGA. The CDR3 DNA reads as TGTGCCAGCAGCCCGGGTTGGACGGGGGGGCGTAGGACAGATACGCAGTATTTT. This sequence encodes CASSPGWTGGRRTDTQYF.